The rows below give T cell receptor beta chains drawn from one sample of a study of blood T cell repertoires in COVID-19. Clones were read by immunoSEQ multiplex PCR, and TCRdb kept only the in-frame ones, dropping some. This repertoire shows over 50,000 clones, around 80% found once; its top ten account for more than 15%. The sequencing sample was made of peripheral blood. The receptors were gathered from a man older than 75 with acute or convalescent COVID-19. The CDR3 runs from the conserved cysteine through the conserved F or W. The D gene is left open where the match is weak. The size field is filled for only some rows; it gives once, few, many or a size class.

TRBD1,TRBJ1-2,.,TRBV13,CASSQGGQGALDYGYTF,TGTGCCAGCAGCCAGGGGGGACAGGGGGCGCTGGACTATGGCTACACCTTC
.,TRBJ2-1,.,TRBV6-6,CASSYSSHNEQFF,TGTGCCAGCAGTTACTCGAGCCACAATGAGCAGTTCTTC
TRBD2,TRBJ2-1,.,TRBV9,CASSVVAGGYNEQFF,TGTGCCAGCAGCGTAGTCGCGGGGGGGTACAATGAGCAGTTCTTC
.,TRBJ2-2,.,TRBV3-1/TRBV3-2,CASSQEGQGQRSTGELFF,TGTGCCAGCAGCCAAGAAGGGCAGGGCCAAAGGAGCACCGGGGAGCTGTTTTTT
TRBD1,TRBJ2-1,.,TRBV7-7,CASSRQGQSNNEQFF,TGTGCTAGCAGCCGACAGGGACAAAGCAACAATGAGCAGTTCTTC
.,TRBJ1-6,.,TRBV3-1/TRBV3-2,CASSQAGYFSPLHF,TGTGCCAGCAGCCAAGCCGGGTACTTCTCACCCCTCCACTTT
TRBD2,TRBJ2-7,.,TRBV3-1/TRBV3-2,CASSQLVAGFSYEQYF,TGTGCCAGCAGCCAACTAGTAGCGGGATTCTCCTACGAGCAGTACTTC
TRBD1,TRBJ2-7,.,TRBV15,CATSRDRGREQYF,TGTGCCACCAGCAGGGACAGGGGACGCGAGCAGTACTTC
.,TRBJ1-1,.,TRBV5-8,CASSLGEWGSTEAFF,TGTGCCAGCAGCTTGGGGGAATGGGGCAGCACTGAAGCTTTCTTT
.,TRBJ2-5,.,TRBV15,CATSREDTETQYF,TGTGCCACCAGCAGAGAGGACACAGAGACCCAGTACTTC
TRBD2,TRBJ2-7,.,TRBV9,CASSGSGTSGRNEQYF,TGTGCCAGCAGCGGTTCCGGGACTAGCGGGAGGAACGAGCAGTACTTC
.,TRBJ2-3,.,TRBV5-6,CASSVQDTQYF,TGTGCCAGCAGCGTACAAGATACGCAGTATTTT
.,TRBJ2-7,.,TRBV9,CASSPRHLTYEQYF,TGTGCCAGCAGCCCCCGTCACTTAACCTACGAGCAGTACTTC
TRBD2,TRBJ2-7,.,TRBV7-3,CASSLGLAGDEQYF,TGTGCCAGCAGCTTAGGGCTAGCGGGAGACGAGCAGTACTTC
.,TRBJ1-5,.,TRBV7-9,CASSLDFGGLSQPQHF,TGTGCCAGCAGCTTAGATTTCGGGGGGTTAAGCCAGCCCCAGCATTTT
TRBD1,TRBJ2-4,.,TRBV29-1,CSVKRDRKNIQYF,TGCAGCGTTAAGAGGGACAGAAAAAACATTCAGTACTTC
.,TRBJ1-4,.,TRBV16,CASSQSGRGRKLFF,TGTGCCAGCAGCCAATCAGGGAGGGGTCGAAAACTGTTTTTT
.,TRBJ2-3,.,TRBV2,CASTGSFRTDTQYF,TGTGCCAGCACAGGCTCTTTCCGCACAGATACGCAGTATTTT
TRBD1,TRBJ1-6,.,TRBV9,CASSRGQTYNSPLHF,TGTGCCAGCAGCAGGGGACAGACCTATAATTCACCCCTCCACTTT
.,TRBJ2-3,.,TRBV2,CASSDGLAGGTDTQYF,TGTGCCAGCAGTGATGGATTGGCAGGGGGCACAGATACGCAGTATTTT
.,TRBJ1-1,.,TRBV2,CASRRDLNTEAFF,TGTGCCAGCAGGAGAGATCTGAACACTGAAGCTTTCTTT
.,TRBJ2-6,.,TRBV24-1,CATSDTRVLSGANVLTF,TGTGCCACCAGTGACACCCGGGTCCTCTCTGGGGCCAACGTCCTGACTTTC
.,TRBJ1-1,.,TRBV19,CASSAVPGEGTEAFF,TGTGCCAGTAGTGCCGTTCCAGGGGAGGGGACTGAAGCTTTCTTT
TRBD1,TRBJ1-1,.,TRBV5-1,CASSFFGDRASFF,TGCGCCAGCAGCTTTTTTGGGGACAGGGCGTCTTTCTTT
TRBD1,TRBJ1-2,.,TRBV14,CASSAQLGTVGYTF,TGTGCCAGCAGCGCACAGTTAGGGACAGTCGGCTACACCTTC
.,TRBJ1-1,.,TRBV28,CASSLVAAREAFF,TGTGCCAGCAGTTTAGTAGCAGCCCGGGAGGCTTTCTTT
TRBD1,TRBJ2-7,.,TRBV6-5,CASRTDREFGEQYF,TGTGCCAGCAGAACCGACAGGGAATTTGGCGAGCAGTACTTC
.,TRBJ1-5,.,TRBV4-1,CASSPQGVRNQPQHF,TGCGCCAGCAGCCCTCAGGGCGTACGGAATCAGCCCCAGCATTTT
TRBD2,TRBJ2-1,.,TRBV11-2,CASSYGLAYDEQFF,TGTGCCAGCAGCTACGGACTAGCGTACGATGAGCAGTTCTTC
.,TRBJ2-3,.,TRBV28,CASSNADNTDTQYF,TGTGCCAGCAGTAACGCGGACAACACAGATACGCAGTATTTT
.,TRBJ1-4,.,TRBV24-1,CATSDLSEKLFF,TGTGCCACCAGTGATTTGTCGGAAAAACTGTTTTTT
.,TRBJ2-2,.,TRBV4-3,CASSQDPAGVNTGELFF,TGCGCCAGCAGCCAAGACCCTGCGGGCGTAAACACCGGGGAGCTGTTTTTT
TRBD1,TRBJ1-1,.,TRBV29-1,CSVVGTGLTEAFF,TGCAGCGTTGTGGGGACAGGGCTTACTGAAGCTTTCTTT
TRBD1,TRBJ1-4,.,TRBV3-1/TRBV3-2,CASSQRTGGFEKLFF,TGTGCCAGCAGCCAAAGGACAGGGGGCTTTGAAAAACTGTTTTTT
TRBD1,TRBJ2-1,.,TRBV6-5,CASSYSGTAYNEQFF,TGTGCCAGCAGTTACTCCGGGACAGCCTACAATGAGCAGTTCTTC
.,TRBJ1-1,few,TRBV19,CASSEDSMNTEAFF,TGTGCCAGTAGCGAGGACAGTATGAACACTGAAGCTTTCTTT
.,TRBJ2-1,.,TRBV21-1,CASSRQDHNEQFF,TGTGCCAGCAGTCGACAGGATCACAATGAGCAGTTCTTC
.,TRBJ1-3,few,TRBV6-1,CASSESPVPGNTIYF,TGTGCCAGCAGTGAAAGCCCCGTCCCTGGAAACACCATATATTTT
.,TRBJ1-4,.,TRBV27,CASRDTNNEKLFF,TGTGCCAGCCGGGACACCAACAATGAAAAACTGTTTTTT
TRBD1,TRBJ2-7,.,TRBV28,CASRTPQGANEQYF,TGTGCCAGCAGAACGCCACAGGGGGCGAACGAGCAGTACTTC
TRBD2,TRBJ2-3,.,TRBV18,CASSPLVAGGPLDTQYF,TGTGCCAGCTCACCACTTGTAGCGGGAGGGCCGTTGGATACGCAGTATTTT
.,TRBJ1-2,.,TRBV9,CASSVMAAPNYGYTF,TGTGCCAGCAGCGTAATGGCCGCTCCTAACTATGGCTACACCTTC
TRBD2,TRBJ2-1,.,TRBV5-6,CASSRRTSGGYEQFF,TGTGCCAGCAGCCGTCGGACTAGCGGGGGCTATGAGCAGTTCTTC
.,TRBJ1-2,.,TRBV29-1,CSVRGLGPRGDYGYTF,TGCAGCGTTCGCGGACTAGGACCCCGCGGGGACTATGGCTACACCTTC
.,TRBJ1-3,.,TRBV19,CASSSQVFGNTIYF,TGTGCCAGTAGCAGCCAGGTATTTGGAAACACCATATATTTT
TRBD2,TRBJ2-3,.,TRBV7-6,CASSLGLGLAEIDTQYF,TGTGCCAGCAGCTTGGGCCTAGGACTAGCGGAGATAGATACGCAGTATTTT
.,TRBJ2-7,.,TRBV19,CASGKGYEQYF,TGTGCCTCGGGAAAAGGCTACGAGCAGTACTTC
TRBD2,TRBJ2-3,.,TRBV7-6,CASSLSGLAGATDTQYF,TGTGCCAGCAGCCTTTCGGGACTAGCGGGAGCTACAGATACGCAGTATTTT
.,TRBJ2-2,many,TRBV27,CASSLTLYTGELFF,TGTGCCAGCAGTTTAACTCTCTACACCGGGGAGCTGTTTTTT